Sequencing of this T cell receptor (beta chain) was carried out in a study of blood T cell repertoires in COVID-19. The data were produced by immunoSEQ multiplex PCR, yet TCRdb's version contains in-frame clones alone and is incomplete. The sample gives 350,000 to 550,000 clones, roughly 87% of which show up once; roughly 1.9% is in the top ten. The CDR3 length is 13 residues. V lost 5 bases and J lost 1, with 9 bases in between. The germline gives CDR1 SGDLS, CDR2 YYNGEE. The sequence was obtained from a woman aged 18-30 years with acute COVID-19. The V and J genes are TRBV9 and TRBJ1-1, with D unclear. The sequencing sample was made of PBMCs or T cells enriched from blood (not recorded which). CDR3 loop: CASSAIENTEAFF. Here the CDR3 DNA reads TGTGCCAGCAGTGCGATAGAGAACACTGAAGCTTTCTTT.